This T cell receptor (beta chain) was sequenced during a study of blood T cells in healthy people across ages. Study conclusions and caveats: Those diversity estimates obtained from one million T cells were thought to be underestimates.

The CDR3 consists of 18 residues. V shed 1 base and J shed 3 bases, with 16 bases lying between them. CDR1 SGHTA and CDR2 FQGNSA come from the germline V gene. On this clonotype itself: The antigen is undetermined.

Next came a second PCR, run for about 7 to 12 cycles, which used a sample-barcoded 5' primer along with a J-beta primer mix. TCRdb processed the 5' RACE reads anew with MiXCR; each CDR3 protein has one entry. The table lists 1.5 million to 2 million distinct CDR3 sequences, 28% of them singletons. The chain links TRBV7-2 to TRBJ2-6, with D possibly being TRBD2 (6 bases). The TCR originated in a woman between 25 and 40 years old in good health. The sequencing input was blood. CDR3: CASSLEGIGGGGANVLTF. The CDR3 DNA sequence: TGTGCCAGCAGCTTAGAAGGGATTGGGGGAGGTGGGGCCAACGTCCTGACTTTC.